The 12 T cell receptor beta chains reported below all come from one sample, sequenced in a study of shared clonotypes between healthy human individuals. TCRdb keeps only in-frame clones here, not all; method: immunoSEQ multiplex PCR. The data contain some 1,100,000 clones, 75% to 85% of them singletons. Material for sequencing was memory CD4+ T cells from PBMCs. Noted subset: CD45RA-negative fraction. These receptors all come from a man in his late teens or twenties in good health. Some clones in this sample may be carry-over from other donors' samples.

This chain links TRBV28 with TRBJ1-1; D is undetermined. Germline lookup yields CDR1 MDHEN and CDR2 SYDVKM. V lost 6 bases to trimming and J lost 3 bases, with 11 bases between them. The CDR3 totals 13 residues. This CDR3 reads CASSPSWDTEAFF. CDR3 in DNA: TGTGCCAGCAGCCCGAGCTGGGACACTGAAGCTTTCTTT.

V is TRBV18 and J is TRBJ1-1, with unresolved D. The V gene lost 5 bases and the J gene lost 2 bases, with 15 bases spanning the gap. Germline values: CDR1 KGHSH, CDR2 LQKENI. The CDR3 runs 15 residues. In DNA form, the CDR3 reads TGTGCCAGCTCAATGCTCACCTGGGATAACACTGAAGCTTTCTTT. It specifies CASSMLTWDNTEAFF.

This chain connects TRBV15 to TRBJ1-5; 9 nucleotides agree with TRBD1. Germline lookup yields CDR1 LNHNV and CDR2 YYDKDF (reference sequence). This CDR3 contains 16 residues. Unmatched junction bases numbered 12, after V lost 7 bases and J lost 5 bases. CDR3 sequence (DNA): TGTGCCACCAACTTACAAGGGACAGGGCTCCATCAGCCCCAGCATTTT. Its protein product is CATNLQGTGLHQPQHF.

The chain joins TRBV6-5 to TRBJ2-7, with 7 bases that match TRBD2. The junction had 8 bases not matched to a gene; V was cut back by 0 bases and J by 6 bases. This CDR3 region has 15 residues. Germline lookup yields CDR1 MNHEY and CDR2 SVGAGI. The CDR3 nucleotides are TGTGCCAGCAGTTACTCGGGGCTAGCGGAGTCCGAGCAGTACTTC. This encodes CASSYSGLAESEQYF.

This clone was detected a few times. This sequence joins TRBV2 and TRBJ2-1; D gene ambiguous. The germline V gene encodes CDR1 SNHLY and CDR2 FYNNEI. The CDR3 loop spans 11 amino acids. The V and J ends lost 3 bases and 5 bases respectively, with 2 bases between them. For the CDR3, the DNA is TGTGCCAGCAGTGAGGACAATGAGCAGTTCTTC. Translation: CASSEDNEQFF.

CDR3 in amino acids: CASSEHSPGQGTNEKLFF. Written as DNA, the CDR3 is TGTGCCAGCAGTGAACACTCCCCGGGACAGGGGACTAATGAAAAACTGTTTTTT. V and J are TRBV6-1 and TRBJ1-4, with 10 nucleotides matching TRBD1. J was trimmed by 2 bases and V by 2 bases; bases with no gene match: 8. This CDR3 is 18 amino acids long. The germline gives CDR1 MNHNS, CDR2 SASEGT.

V usage is TRBV6-5 and J usage is TRBJ2-7; either TRBD1 or TRBD2 may fit D (6 bases each). The germline V gene has CDR1 MNHEY and CDR2 SVGAGI. This CDR3 comprises 13 residues. Trimming took off 7 bases at V and 4 bases at J, with 14 bases between the two ends. The CDR3 is CASKGGRPYEQYF. The CDR3 DNA follows: TGTGCCAGCAAAGGGGGGCGACCGTACGAGCAGTACTTC.

V is TRBV6-6 and J is TRBJ2-1; tentatively, D is TRBD1 or TRBD2 (5 bases each). The V end lost 6 bases, the J end lost 12 bases, and 15 bases lay between the germline ends. CDR3 length: 12 residues. The germline gives CDR1 MNHNY, CDR2 SVGAGI (reference sequence). CDR3 sequence reads: CASSNGRGGQFF. In DNA form, the CDR3 reads TGTGCCAGCAGCAACGGGCGTGGGGGGCAGTTCTTC.

Comments on this clone: This specimen includes other DNA sequences encoding the same CDR3. The rearrangement links TRBV12-5 to TRBJ2-3; D is perhaps TRBD1 (5 bases). Germline CDR1 LGHNT, CDR2 FRNRAP. The V and J ends lost 5 bases and 1 base respectively, with 7 bases between them. The CDR3 extends over 13 amino acids. The CDR3 reads CASGLGGTDTQYF. The DNA of the CDR3 is TGTGCTAGTGGTCTAGGGGGCACAGATACGCAGTATTTT.

This CDR3 is CASSTLAGVPNEQFF. CDR3 DNA sequence: TGTGCCAGCAGCACACTAGCGGGAGTTCCCAATGAGCAGTTCTTC. The chain uses TRBV7-9 and TRBJ2-1; the match to TRBD2 covers 11 bases. Unmatched junction bases numbered 6, after V lost 5 bases and J lost 6 bases. This CDR3 is built from 15 residues. Germline assignment: CDR1 SEHNR and CDR2 FQNEAQ (reference sequence). Filled out from reference TRBV7-9 and TRBJ2-1, the complete variable domain reads DTGVSQNPRHKITKRGQNVTFRCDPISEHNRLYWYRQTLGQGPEFLTYFQNEAQLEKSRLLSDRFSAERPKGSFSTLEIQRTEQGDSAMYLCASSTLAGVPNEQFFGPGTRLTVL.

This chain connects TRBV21-1 to TRBJ1-1. TRBV21-1 is flagged as a pseudogene. The CDR3 extends over 19 amino acids. The CDR3 nucleotides are TGTGCCAGCAGCAAAGCGTTGAACGCCCCCCCCTATCGGGACACTGAAGCTTTCTTT. It translates to CASSKALNAPPYRDTEAFF.

The V call is TRBV6-1, the J call TRBJ1-1; D remains ambiguous. This CDR3 comprises 14 residues. Germline V gene sequence: CDR1 MNHNS, CDR2 SASEGT. Trimming stripped 2 bases from V and 3 bases from J, with 10 bases between. The CDR3 sequence: CASSETRTYTEAFF. In nucleotides, the CDR3 is TGTGCCAGCAGTGAAACCAGGACCTACACTGAAGCTTTCTTT.